What follows are 13 T cell receptor beta chains derived from one specimen sequenced in a study of T-cell memory formation after mild COVID-19. TCRdb reanalysed the 5' RACE reads using MiXCR and keeps one entry per CDR3 protein. The sample holds fewer than 650,000 distinct CDR3 sequences, approximately 15% seen once. Sequences were obtained from PBMCs or a T cell subset sorted from them (not recorded which). The origin of the receptors is an adult woman who had mild COVID-19 (a few samples of this study predate the infection). Cell type and time point are not known.

The chain couples TRBV5-1 to TRBJ2-7, with D unclear. CDR1 and CDR2 (germline): SGHRS, YFSETQ. The V end was cut by 4 bases, the J end by 6 bases, with 17 bases between. The CDR3 covers 14 residues. The CDR3 sequence is CASSGDGRALEQYF. As DNA, the CDR3 is TGCGCCAGCAGCGGGGATGGCCGGGCCCTCGAGCAGTACTTC.

The chain uses TRBV4-1 and TRBJ1-1; D is possibly TRBD1 (6 bases). The germline CDR1 and CDR2 sequences are MGHRA and YSYEKL. V was pared by 1 base and J by 10 bases, with 25 bases between. The CDR3 length is 17 residues. The CDR3 reads CASSQGITLTPTGGAFF. The DNA for the CDR3 is TGCGCCAGCAGCCAAGGTATAACCCTTACCCCGACAGGAGGAGCTTTCTTT.

This clonotype was seen more than once but under ten times. The chain combines TRBV29-1 with TRBJ2-7; 7 bases map to TRBD1. Trimming removed 6 bases from V and 0 bases from J; junction bases left unmatched: 8. The CDR3 totals 14 residues. The germline gives CDR1 SQVTM, CDR2 ANQGSEA. CDR3 protein: CSVSGTVSSYEQYF. The CDR3 nucleotides are TGCAGCGTCTCCGGGACAGTAAGCTCCTACGAGCAGTACTTC.

V gene TRBV20-1 combines with J gene TRBJ1-1; a weak D match, TRBD1 (6 bases). V was clipped by 1 base and J by 4 bases, with 13 bases between them. CDR3 length: 14 residues. Germline-derived CDR1 and CDR2 are DFQATT and SNEGSKA (reference sequence). CDR3 region: CSARGQVEGTEAFF. The CDR3 DNA follows: TGCAGTGCTAGAGGACAGGTGGAGGGCACTGAAGCTTTCTTT.

This clonotype was counted only a few times. The chain combines TRBV3-1 with TRBJ2-3; 9 nucleotides line up with TRBD2. CDR3 length equals 16 residues. V shed 1 base, J shed 4 bases, and the junction held 6 bases outside the gene matches. Germline loops: CDR1 LGHDT, CDR2 YNNKEL (reference sequence). The CDR3 loop reads CASSQVSSGNSDTQYF. The CDR3 DNA is TGTGCCAGCAGCCAAGTATCTAGCGGGAACTCAGATACGCAGTATTTT.

This chain links TRBV29-1 with TRBJ1-3; no definite D call. The V end lost 3 bases, the J end lost 0 bases, and 6 bases lay between the germline ends. CDR1 SQVTM and CDR2 ANQGSEA come from the germline V gene. This CDR3 spans 13 amino acids. The CDR3 DNA reads as TGCAGCGTTGACGCCAGCTCTGGAAACACCATATATTTT. It translates to CSVDASSGNTIYF.

This clonotype was seen only a few times. The chain recombines TRBV15 with TRBJ2-5, with 9 bases that match TRBD2. J gave up 1 base and V 4 bases, and 7 bases lay outside the gene matches. The CDR3 has 16 amino acids. CDR1 LNHNV and CDR2 YYDKDF come from the germline V gene (reference sequence). The CDR3 protein is CATSTHRAGGQETQYF. For the CDR3, the DNA is TGTGCCACCAGCACCCATCGAGCGGGGGGCCAAGAGACCCAGTACTTC.

This clonotype has just a few counts. The V call is TRBV5-1, the J call TRBJ2-7; D remains ambiguous. The CDR3 has 14 residues. V was clipped by 4 bases and J by 4 bases, with 15 bases between them. CDR1 and CDR2 (germline): SGHRS, YFSETQ. The CDR3 loop reads CASSPELSVYEQYF. Written as DNA, the CDR3 is TGCGCCAGCAGCCCTGAGTTGAGCGTTTACGAGCAGTACTTC.

A few counts support this clonotype. V is TRBV20-1 and J is TRBJ2-4, with a weak D call TRBD1 (6 bases). Trimming cost V 4 bases and J 8 bases, with 12 bases left between them. The V gene's germline CDR1 is DFQATT and CDR2 SNEGSKA (reference sequence). This CDR3 contains 12 residues. In nucleotides, the CDR3 is TGCAGTGCTAAGACAGGAGGCGACATTCAGTACTTC. It yields the protein CSAKTGGDIQYF.

This rearrangement joins TRBV5-1 to TRBJ2-7; D not certain. The V gene lost 0 bases and the J gene lost 7 bases, with 11 bases spanning the gap. Germline lookup yields CDR1 SGHRS and CDR2 YFSETQ. This CDR3 has 13 residues. As DNA, the CDR3 is TGCGCCAGCAGCTTGGAGACAAGCTGGGAGCAGTACTTC. Amino acid sequence: CASSLETSWEQYF.

Only a few counts were recorded for this clonotype. This sequence joins TRBV5-1 and TRBJ1-1; no definite D call. This CDR3 is 15 amino acids long. Germline V gene sequence: CDR1 SGHRS, CDR2 YFSETQ. Trimming took 1 base from V and 4 from J, leaving 14 bases between them. The CDR3 DNA sequence: TGCGCCAGCAGCTTGCTTCGTAGTGGGGTCACTGAAGCTTTCTTT. It is translated as CASSLLRSGVTEAFF.

This clonotype was counted between two and nine times. The chain recombines TRBV5-1 with TRBJ2-1; 7 bases fit TRBD2. Germline CDR1 is SGHRS and CDR2 is YFSETQ. The CDR3 has 14 amino acids. Unmatched junction bases numbered 6, after V lost 0 bases and J lost 9 bases. The CDR3 region is CASSLGGGPTEQFF. The CDR3 DNA reads TGCGCCAGCAGCTTGGGCGGGGGACCTACTGAGCAGTTCTTC.

The chain has TRBV12-3 or TRBV12-4 and TRBJ1-5, with no clear D. The CDR3 spans 16 residues. Trimming left V 3 bases short and J 0 bases short, with 12 bases between. Written as DNA, the CDR3 is TGTGCCAGCAGTTTTGGTCTGGGGTATAGCAATCAGCCCCAGCATTTT. This sequence encodes CASSFGLGYSNQPQHF.